The 28 T cell receptor beta chains below were found in one sample sequenced in a study of blood T cell repertoires in COVID-19. The assay was immunoSEQ multiplex PCR, and TCRdb's table has in-frame clones only and misses some. The sample includes about 250,000 clones, around four fifths of them seen just once. The source material was peripheral blood. The receptors stem from a woman aged 60 to 75 with active or convalescent COVID-19.

The chain carries TRBV28 and TRBJ1-2; possible D gene TRBD1, 6 bases. This CDR3 region has 15 residues. Germline lookup yields CDR1 MDHEN and CDR2 SYDVKM. Trimming took off 6 bases at V and 3 bases at J, with 17 bases between the two ends. This CDR3 is CASSLHVDRYYGYTF. CDR3 DNA: TGTGCCAGCAGCCTTCACGTGGACAGATACTATGGCTACACCTTC.

The J gene is TRBJ1-6, the V gene TRBV19; D is perhaps TRBD1 (5 bases). Trimming shortened V by 5 bases and J by 6 bases, and 17 bases separated the two germline ends. Germline V gene data show CDR1 as LNHDA and CDR2 as SQIVND (reference sequence). This CDR3 has 16 amino acids. CDR3 sequence (DNA): TGTGCCAGTAGTCCGGGGGTGACAGCCAGTAATTCACCCCTCCACTTT. Its protein is CASSPGVTASNSPLHF.

This clone was recorded a few times. The chain uses TRBV3-1 (or the pseudogene TRBV3-2) and TRBJ2-2, with 8 bases aligning to TRBD1. Germline CDR1 reads LGHDT; CDR2 reads YNNKEL (reference sequence). The CDR3 length is 19 residues. Unmatched junction bases numbered 9, after V lost 0 bases and J lost 0 bases. CDR3 in amino acids: CASSQDRRTGTTNTGELFF. The DNA for the CDR3 is TGTGCCAGCAGCCAAGATCGGCGGACAGGGACAACGAACACCGGGGAGCTGTTTTTT.

This sequence joins TRBV7-3 and TRBJ2-1; 7 nucleotides match TRBD1. Germline-derived CDR1 and CDR2 are SGHTA and FQGTGA. The CDR3 spans 17 residues. Trimming took 4 bases from V and 0 from J; bases not matched to a gene: 9. The CDR3 DNA is TGTGCCAGCAGCTCTGGGACAGCCCCGAGCTCCTACAATGAGCAGTTCTTC. The encoded protein is CASSSGTAPSSYNEQFF.

The V and J genes are TRBV5-8 and TRBJ1-6; 8 bases fit TRBD1. The germline gives CDR1 SGHTS, CDR2 YDEGEE. With 4 bases clipped from V and 5 bases from J, the junction kept 5 bases outside the gene matches. CDR3 size: 15 residues. The CDR3 coding sequence is TGTGCCAGCAGCAGAAGACAGGGGAATAATTCACCCCTCCACTTT. It codes for CASSRRQGNNSPLHF.

CDR3 sequence: CASSLRRGGAFF. For the CDR3, the DNA is TGTGCCAGCAGCTTGAGGCGGGGGGGGGCTTTCTTT. V is TRBV5-8 and J is TRBJ1-1, with a weak D call TRBD1 (5 bases). The CDR3 runs to 12 residues. The V end lost 1 base, the J end lost 11 bases, and 12 bases lay between the germline ends. CDR1 and CDR2 (germline): SGHTS, YDEGEE.

CDR3: CASTWTGDSYEQYV. The DNA for the CDR3 is TGTGCCAGCACCTGGACAGGGGATTCCTACGAGCAGTACGTC. V gene TRBV28 combines with J gene TRBJ2-7; 9 bases fit TRBD1. V was clipped by 7 bases and J by 1 base; unmatched bases: 5. Germline V gene sequence: CDR1 MDHEN, CDR2 SYDVKM. The CDR3 spans 14 residues.

This clone has a handful of counts. V and J are TRBV11-3 and TRBJ2-5, with TRBD2 as a possible D gene (5 bases). Germline V lookup: CDR1 SGHNT, CDR2 YENEEA. With 6 bases removed from V and 5 bases from J, the gap between germline ends came to 19 bases. There are 15 residues in the CDR3. The chain's CDR3 is CASSSGPGMGETQYF. The CDR3 nucleotides read TGTGCCAGCAGTTCAGGCCCGGGGATGGGGGAGACCCAGTACTTC.

J is TRBJ1-2 and V is TRBV30; D uncertain. Germline V gene lookup returns CDR1 GTSNPN and CDR2 SVGIG (reference sequence). Trimming cost V 2 bases and J 6 bases, with 13 bases left between them. The CDR3 is made up of 13 amino acids. The CDR3 DNA reads TGTGCCTGGAGTCAGCGGACTAGTAATGGCTACACCTTC. Residues: CAWSQRTSNGYTF.

The chain couples TRBV4-1 to TRBJ2-5; maybe TRBD2 (6 bases). This CDR3 has 15 amino acids. Germline values: CDR1 MGHRA, CDR2 YSYEKL. V gave up 3 bases and J gave up 2 bases, with 13 bases separating them. CDR3 nucleotides: TGCGCCAGCAGCCACCAGACTAGGAGGCAAGAGACCCAGTACTTC. This encodes CASSHQTRRQETQYF.

J is TRBJ1-5 and V is TRBV3-1 (or the pseudogene TRBV3-2), with D unclear. V lost 0 bases to trimming and J lost 6 bases, with 6 bases between them. Germline lookup yields CDR1 LGHDT and CDR2 YNNKEL (reference sequence). CDR3 length: 13 amino acids. The CDR3 loop reads CASSQDVAQPQHF. DNA of the CDR3: TGTGCCAGCAGCCAAGATGTGGCTCAGCCCCAGCATTTT.

The chain couples TRBV2 to TRBJ1-1; 9 bases match TRBD1. Germline loops: CDR1 SNHLY, CDR2 FYNNEI. The CDR3 loop spans 13 amino acids. J gave up 1 base and V 8 bases, and 2 bases lay outside the gene matches. The CDR3 is CASGDRANTEAFF. The CDR3 coding sequence is TGTGCCAGCGGGGACAGGGCGAACACTGAAGCTTTCTTT. Full variable domain (missing parts from reference TRBV2 and TRBJ1-1): EPEVTQTPSHQVTQMGQEVILRCVPISNHLYFYWYRQILGQKVEFLVSFYNNEISEKSEIFDDQFSVERPDGSNFTLKIRSTKLEDSAMYFCASGDRANTEAFFGQGTRLTVV.

This clone was seen just once. V usage is TRBV19 and J usage is TRBJ1-1, with 7 positions matching TRBD1. This CDR3 has 15 amino acids. The V gene end was trimmed by 6 bases and the J gene end by 5 bases; junction bases not matched to a gene: 12. Germline CDR1 LNHDA, CDR2 SQIVND (reference sequence). For the CDR3, the DNA is TGTGCCAGTAGCCCCGGGACAGCGCTAAGGACTGAAGCTTTCTTT. Its translation: CASSPGTALRTEAFF. Based on the CDR3 plus reference TRBV19 and TRBJ1-1, the full variable domain is DGGITQSPKYLFRKEGQNVTLSCEQNLNHDAMYWYRQDPGQGLRLIYYSQIVNDFQKGDIAEGYSVSREKKESFPLTVTSAQKNPTAFYLCASSPGTALRTEAFFGQGTRLTVV.

The DNA of the CDR3 is TGTGCCAGCAGAGGCGGGCAGGACCACACCGGGGAGCTGTTTTTT. Translated, it gives CASRGGQDHTGELFF. V usage is TRBV6-5 and J usage is TRBJ2-2; a weak D match, TRBD2 (5 bases). Trimming took 6 bases from V and 3 from J, leaving 14 bases between them. This CDR3 comprises 15 residues. Germline V gene lookup returns CDR1 MNHEY and CDR2 SVGAGI.

This chain uses TRBV15 with TRBJ2-2; D is undetermined. Germline lookup yields CDR1 LNHNV and CDR2 YYDKDF (reference sequence). The V gene lost 0 bases and the J gene lost 2 bases, with 10 bases spanning the gap. CDR3 length: 16 amino acids. CDR3: CATSRDRTLNTGELFF. The CDR3 nucleotides read TGTGCCACCAGCAGAGATCGTACACTAAACACCGGGGAGCTGTTTTTT.

The V and J genes are TRBV7-6 and TRBJ2-3; 11 nucleotides agree with TRBD2. The CDR3 length is 15 residues. Germline V gives CDR1 SGHVS, CDR2 FNYEAQ. The V segment lost 5 bases and the J segment 2 bases; nucleotides outside the gene matches: 3. The CDR3 protein is CASSRGLADTDTQYF. CDR3 coding DNA: TGTGCCAGCAGCCGGGGACTAGCGGACACAGATACGCAGTATTTT.

This chain links TRBV7-2 with TRBJ2-1, with 8 bases aligning to TRBD2. Per germline, CDR1 SGHTA and CDR2 FQGNSA. This CDR3 spans 16 amino acids. J was trimmed by 4 bases and V by 5 bases; bases with no gene match: 10. The CDR3 region is CASSPAPGGDYNEQFF. CDR3 bases: TGTGCCAGCAGCCCCGCTCCCGGGGGGGATTACAATGAGCAGTTCTTC. The variable domain in full, with the rest retrieved from reference TRBV7-2 and TRBJ2-1, is GAGVSQSPSNKVTEKGKDVELRCDPISGHTALYWYRQSLGQGLEFLIYFQGNSAPDKSGLPSDRFSAERTGGSVSTLTIQRTQQEDSAVYLCASSPAPGGDYNEQFFGPGTRLTVL.

V gene TRBV4-2 combines with J gene TRBJ1-1; TRBD1 agrees at 8 bases. Germline V gene sequence: CDR1 LGHNA, CDR2 YNFKEQ. The CDR3 contains 15 residues. The V and J ends lost 2 bases and 1 base, in that order; junction bases with no gene match: 3. The CDR3 sequence: CASSQPGGWNTEAFF. CDR3 coding DNA: TGTGCCAGCAGCCAACCAGGGGGCTGGAACACTGAAGCTTTCTTT.

V gene TRBV24-1 combines with J gene TRBJ2-1, with D possibly being TRBD1 (5 bases). The CDR3 spans 14 residues. V gave up 5 bases and J gave up 0 bases, with 7 bases separating them. Germline CDR1 is KGHDR and CDR2 is SFDVKD. CDR3 sequence reads: CATSGQGSYNEQFF. The CDR3 DNA sequence: TGTGCCACCAGTGGCCAGGGCTCCTACAATGAGCAGTTCTTC.

V is TRBV6-5 and J is TRBJ2-7, with D perhaps TRBD1 (5 bases). The CDR3 sequence is 16 residues long. Trimming removed 0 bases at V and 2 bases at J, with 14 bases between. From germline, CDR1 is MNHEY and CDR2 SVGAGI. CDR3 residues: CASSYSLDGAPYEQYF. As DNA, the CDR3 is TGTGCCAGCAGTTACTCGCTGGATGGGGCCCCCTACGAGCAGTACTTC.

This clone has only one observation. Here the CDR3 DNA reads TGTGCCAGCAGCGTAGCTAGGCCAGGGGATCACGAGCAGTACTTC. Encoded protein: CASSVARPGDHEQYF. The chain combines TRBV9 with TRBJ2-7, with D tentatively TRBD1 (6 bases). Per the germline V gene, CDR1 is SGDLS and CDR2 is YYNGEE. This CDR3 has 15 residues. Trimming removed 0 bases from V and 5 bases from J, with 15 bases in between. Complete variable domain (other parts from reference TRBV9 and TRBJ2-7): DSGVTQTPKHLITATGQRVTLRCSPRSGDLSVYWYQQSLDQGLQFLIQYYNGEERAKGNILERFSAQQFPDLHSELNLSSLELGDSALYFCASSVARPGDHEQYFGPGTRLTVT.

The chain is built from TRBV6-8 and TRBJ2-7; possible D gene TRBD1, 6 bases. Germline-derived CDR1 and CDR2 are MNHGY and SAAAGT. The length of the CDR3 is 13 residues. V was cut by 5 bases and J by 2 bases, with 10 bases left in between. The CDR3 is CASSVDRTYEQYF. In DNA, the CDR3 is TGTGCCAGCAGTGTAGACAGGACCTACGAGCAGTACTTC.

The V gene is TRBV7-9, the J gene TRBJ1-3; D call uncertain. The CDR3 sequence is 14 residues long. V was cut by 3 bases and J by 4 bases, with 10 bases left in between. Per the germline V gene, CDR1 is SEHNR and CDR2 is FQNEAQ (reference sequence). The CDR3 sequence: CASSFGSGGNTIYF. In nucleotides, the CDR3 is TGTGCCAGCAGCTTTGGCTCAGGAGGAAACACCATATATTTT. Drawing the rest from reference TRBV7-9 and TRBJ1-3, the complete variable domain is DTGVSQNPRHKITKRGQNVTFRCDPISEHNRLYWYRQTLGQGPEFLTYFQNEAQLEKSRLLSDRFSAERPKGSFSTLEIQRTEQGDSAMYLCASSFGSGGNTIYFGEGSWLTVV.

The genes are TRBV4-2 and TRBJ2-2, with TRBD1 identical over 10 bases. The CDR3 extends over 15 amino acids. Losses at the gene ends were 2 bases for V and 5 bases for J; bases not matched to a gene: 2. Germline V gene sequence: CDR1 LGHNA, CDR2 YNFKEQ. The CDR3 nucleotides are TGTGCCAGCAGCCAACGGACAGGGGGAACCGGGGAGCTGTTTTTT. It specifies CASSQRTGGTGELFF.

The chain carries TRBV2 and TRBJ2-7, with 13 bases identical to TRBD2. CDR1 and CDR2 from the germline V gene are SNHLY and FYNNEI. The CDR3 covers 16 residues. V lost 4 bases to trimming and J lost 5 bases; unmatched junction nucleotides: 8. CDR3 nucleotide sequence: TGTGCCAGCAGTGTGGGAGGACTAGCGGGAGCTAACGAGCAGTACTTC. Translated, it gives CASSVGGLAGANEQYF.

The chain employs TRBV28 and TRBJ2-1; perhaps TRBD2 as D (6 bases). V was shortened by 6 bases and J by 7 bases, with 19 bases between the two germline ends. The CDR3 spans 15 residues. The germline gives CDR1 MDHEN, CDR2 SYDVKM. In nucleotides, the CDR3 is TGTGCCAGCAGCCTGGGGGGTCGTGGGGTGAATGAGCAGTTCTTC. Translating it yields CASSLGGRGVNEQFF.

The chain combines TRBV6-6 with TRBJ2-5; weak D call: TRBD2 (6 bases). Germline V CDR1 and CDR2: MNHNY, SVGAGI (reference sequence). This CDR3 is built from 15 residues. With 0 bases removed from V and 4 bases from J, the gap between germline ends came to 12 bases. The CDR3 DNA is TGTGCCAGCAGTTACTCGGGGGGTTTGGGAGAGACCCAGTACTTC. It encodes CASSYSGGLGETQYF.

This clone came up once. The chain is built from TRBV6-6 and TRBJ2-5; 7 bases fit TRBD1. V shed 5 bases, J shed 5 bases, and the junction held 5 bases outside the gene matches. This CDR3 is 13 amino acids long. The germline V gene has CDR1 MNHNY and CDR2 SVGAGI (reference sequence). CDR3 loop: CASSGTDWETQYF. In DNA, the CDR3 is TGTGCCAGCAGTGGGACAGATTGGGAGACCCAGTACTTC.